This T cell receptor (beta chain) was documented in a study of T cells in tuberculosis. General study points: Cases with active tuberculosis were adults, while controls were adolescents.

The germline gives CDR1 MRHNA, CDR2 SNTAGT. J was trimmed by 0 bases and V by 7 bases; bases with no gene match: 20. This CDR3 spans 19 amino acids. In the case of this clone: Antigen specificity is unknown.

Using immunoSEQ multiplex PCR, the repertoire was profiled, and TCRdb retains in-frame clones only, with some absent. This table has roughly 41,000 clones, 90% to 95% appearing once. The receptor was isolated from a donor aged 10-29 years with latent tuberculosis or without tuberculosis infection. Some clones in this sample may be carry-over from other donors' samples. Material for sequencing was PBMCs. The chain carries TRBV6-4 and TRBJ2-7, with TRBD2 identical over 8 bases. CDR3 coding DNA: TGTGCCAGCATAGCCGAACACCCGAAACTAGCGGCTAGCTCCTACGAGCAGTACTTC. Amino acids: CASIAEHPKLAASSYEQYF.